The 6 T cell receptor beta chains below were found in one sample sequenced in a study of T cell repertoires in breast cancer listed by TCRdb under 2016. Paired alpha-beta TCRs of CD8+ T cells were analyzed using an expanded emulsion RT-PCR method with primers for all TCR V genes. Library prep was done by emulsion pairing. Sequenced using an Illumina MiSeq. Unpaired genes were suppressed in a second nested PCR with blocking oligos, after which Illumina adaptors and barcodes were added in a third nested PCR. Using fastp at Q25 and MiXCR, TCRdb reprocessed the public reads and kept productive beta chains. A single entry per CDR3 protein holds the most common genes and DNA from its merged rows. This sample holds thousands of distinct CDR3 sequences; 35% were observed only once. The ten largest clonotypes hold approximately 35% of the sample. Sequencing was carried out using CD8+ T cells. These TCRs come from a pool of human donors with breast cancer or a healthy control (not recorded which).

Many counts were recorded for this clonotype. The CDR3 bases are TGTGCCAGCAGTTGGGGACAGGGGAGGAATCAGCCCCAGCATTTT. Translating it yields CASSWGQGRNQPQHF. This chain joins TRBV28 and TRBJ1-5, with 10 bases lining up with TRBD1. Germline loops: CDR1 MDHEN, CDR2 SYDVKM. This CDR3 has 15 amino acids. V lost 4 bases to trimming and J lost 4 bases; unmatched junction nucleotides: 4.

With respect to this clonotype: Likely a read error: the CDR3 ends without its conserved phenylalanine or tryptophan. The chain uses TRBV6-5 and TRBJ2-1, with D perhaps TRBD1 (6 bases). Germline V gene data show CDR1 as MNHEY and CDR2 as SVGAGI. Trimming took off 6 bases at V and 7 bases at J, with 16 bases between the two ends. The CDR3 is 14 amino acids. CDR3 bases: TGTGCCAGCAGACTTACAGGGAGCATAAATGAGCAGTTCCTC. This gives the protein CASRLTGSINEQFL.

This clonotype appeared many times. The gene calls are TRBV4-2 and TRBJ2-1, with D perhaps matching TRBD2 (6 bases). Trimming shortened V by 3 bases and J by 1 base, and 22 bases separated the two germline ends. The CDR3 loop spans 19 amino acids. Germline V gene data show CDR1 as LGHNA and CDR2 as YNFKEQ. CDR3 in DNA: TGTGCCAGCAGCCAGGAGGGTGGGCCCCGAGGAAGGTCCTACAATGAGCAGTTCTTC. Protein product: CASSQEGGPRGRSYNEQFF.

In its sample, this clonotype ranks as medium-sized. The chain links TRBV15 to TRBJ2-7; 9 nucleotides match TRBD1. From germline, CDR1 is LNHNV and CDR2 YYDKDF (reference sequence). Trimming cost V 0 bases and J 6 bases; bases outside gene matches: 3. CDR3 size: 14 residues. The CDR3 region is CATSREGTGSEQYV. The DNA of the CDR3 is TGTGCCACCAGCAGAGAAGGGACAGGGAGCGAGCAGTACGTC.

In its sample, this clonotype ranks as medium-sized. The V and J genes are TRBV28 and TRBJ2-5, with D possibly TRBD1 on 5 matching bases. The CDR3 runs 14 residues. Trimming took 0 bases from V and 3 from J, leaving 8 bases between them. Germline CDR1 is MDHEN and CDR2 is SYDVKM. CDR3 DNA sequence: TGTGCCAGCAGTTTATGGGACACCGAAGAGACCCAGTACTTC. Translating it yields CASSLWDTEETQYF. Full variable domain (rest looked up from reference TRBV28 and TRBJ2-5): DVKVTQSSRYLVKRTGEKVFLECVQDMDHENMFWYRQDPGLGLRLIYFSYDVKMKEKGDIPEGYSVSREKKERFSLILESASTNQTSMYLCASSLWDTEETQYFGPGTRLLVL.

The V gene is TRBV10-3, the J gene TRBJ1-5, with D unresolved. Germline V gene data show CDR1 as ENHRY and CDR2 as SYGVKD. The germline V and J ends were trimmed by 6 bases and 2 bases, with 14 bases remaining between them. This CDR3 is built from 15 residues. The CDR3 DNA sequence: TGTGCCATCAGGCCCGGGCCCGAGGGCAATCAGCCCCAGCATTTT. This encodes CAIRPGPEGNQPQHF.